This paragraph reports one TCR beta chain. Its antigen is not known. This entry is derived from a study of CD8 T cells in ankylosing spondylitis. Findings of the study overall: One TCR beta motif, made up of eight highly homologous variants, appeared characteristic of ankylosing spondylitis blood.

TCRdb reprocessed the 5' RACE reads via MiXCR and lists one record per CDR3 protein. The data hold roughly 400,000 distinct CDR3 sequences, with approximately 20% observed a single time. The germline V gene has CDR1 SGHRS and CDR2 YFSETQ. This CDR3 spans 16 amino acids. The V end was cut by 1 base, the J end by 0 bases, with 11 bases between. This chain uses TRBV5-1 with TRBJ2-1, with a weak D call TRBD1 (6 bases). Sequencing was done on a sample of blood, either unsorted or a sorted T cell fraction (not recorded which). The sequence derives from a male donor with ankylosing spondylitis. In DNA form, the CDR3 reads TGCGCCAGCAGCTTGTACAGGGCCAGCTCCTACAATGAGCAGTTCTTC. Protein sequence: CASSLYRASSYNEQFF.